This T cell receptor beta chain appears in the sequencing data of a study of CD8 T cells in ankylosing spondylitis. Study-wide results and limits: Matched ankylosing spondylitis synovial fluid reportedly contained a significantly enriched population of disease-linked clones.

Quantitative 5'-RACE with molecular barcodes produced the TCR beta libraries. TCRdb passed the 5' RACE reads through MiXCR, listing each CDR3 protein once. The table has fewer than 200,000 distinct CDR3 sequences, around 8.9% seen once; the top ten hold about 14%. CDR1 and CDR2 from the germline V gene are PRHDT and FYEKMQ (reference sequence). The CDR3 is 17 residues long. V shed 6 bases and J 3 bases; nucleotides not matched to a gene: 12. This clonotype appeared many times. The antigen is undetermined. The chain links TRBV13 to TRBJ2-7; TRBD2 matches 12 bases. Material for sequencing was blood, either unsorted or a sorted T cell fraction (not recorded which). The source is a female donor with ankylosing spondylitis or in good health (not recorded which). Here the CDR3 reads CASSLASSGRADYEQYF. In nucleotides, the CDR3 is TGTGCCAGCAGTCTAGCGTCTAGCGGGAGGGCCGACTACGAGCAGTACTTC.